The source of this TCR beta chain is a study of T cells in Graves' hyperthyroidism and ophthalmopathy. Regions amplified from RNA transcripts were the TCR beta CDR3 regions. The study used the HTBI primer set for a first-round RT-PCR of the TCR CDR3. Using its own MiXCR run on the multiplex PCR reads, TCRdb lists one record per CDR3 protein. The sample has about 300,000 distinct CDR3 sequences; about 15% are singletons. This clonotype was counted at least ten times. V was cut by 6 bases and J by 9 bases, with 25 bases left in between. The CDR3 loop spans 16 amino acids. Germline CDR1 and CDR2: MDHEN and SYDVKM.

This TCR came from a man aged 25-45 years with Graves' hyperthyroidism. The V call is TRBV28, the J call TRBJ2-3; perhaps D is TRBD1 or TRBD2 (7 bases each). Sequenced input: blood. The CDR3 region is CASSFPGAGRGQTQYF. The CDR3, as DNA: TGTGCCAGCAGCTTCCCTGGGGCTGGGAGGGGGCAAACGCAGTATTTT.